The clone carrying this T cell receptor beta chain was detected many times. This record belongs to a study of response to subunit inactivated influenza vaccine. TCRdb called the RT-PCR reads again in MiXCR, with one record for every CDR3 protein. The table includes over 400,000 distinct CDR3 sequences, around 13% detected once. Germline-derived CDR1 and CDR2 are SGHRS and YFSETQ. J lost 5 bases, V lost 4 bases, and 4 bases had no gene match. The CDR3 consists of 16 residues. The TCR sequence derives from a man between 45 and 60 years old who received an inactivated influenza vaccine. The sample here was PBMCs from blood, taken 45 days after vaccination. V is TRBV5-1 and J is TRBJ2-2; 14 nucleotides match TRBD2. CDR3 protein: CASSAGLAGDTGELFF. The CDR3 DNA sequence: TGCGCCAGCAGCGCGGGACTAGCGGGAGATACCGGGGAGCTGTTTTTT.